This T cell receptor beta chain originates from a study of blood T cell repertoires in COVID-19 (dated by TCRdb to 2018 to 2020). Regarding the research as a whole: Samples from collaborators originated in the United States, Italy and Spain and spanned both the acute and convalescent phases of COVID-19. The material from the prospective study consisted of cDNA or gDNA derived from T cells, B-cell-depleted T cells, or PBMCs. Where HLA class I and class II types were available, the types were taken from metadata supplied by the sample provider, not from assay-based typing. The repertoires were released in a freely available public database meant as a resource for research on the immune response to SARS-CoV-2. The sample metadata nearly always contained a de-identified subject ID, COVID-19 status, age in years and sex. Samples were obtained from the ongoing ImmuneRACE study (first 160 participants) and from some 1,200 subjects provided by 6 global collaborators. The dataset comprised deeply sampled blood TCRbeta repertoires from subjects exposed to, actively infected with, or recovered from COVID-19.

CDR1 and CDR2, per the germline V gene, are MNHEY and SVGEGT. Relative to germline, V is missing 6 bases and J is missing 2 bases, with 11 bases of the junction outside any gene match. The CDR3 holds 18 amino acids from the cysteine to the phenylalanine. Only the CDR3 portion is preserved as DNA: 54 bases, with reading frame beginning at the first base. Collaborating institutions collected whole blood in K2EDTA tubes following their own protocols. For TCRbeta analysis, collaborator samples were shipped as frozen whole blood, as isolated PBMCs, or as DNA extracted from either sample type. Note on this clone: Its antigen is not yet known. Per-nucleotide qualities are absent, and no much larger clonotype sits a single base away.

Study-wide findings and limitations: The amount of clinical and demographic metadata varied by source and participant and was provided uncurated.

TCRbeta CDR3 regions were amplified from genomic DNA by means of the immunoSEQ Assay, a bias-controlled multiplex PCR. Per the authors' processing: The number of nucleated cells in each sample was estimated from the amplification of reference gene primers within the assay. Sequence reads were collapsed and filtered to measure the absolute abundance of every unique TCRbeta CDR3 rearrangement. Productive Simpson clonality was computed per sample as the square root of Simpson's diversity index over productive rearrangements. TCRdb obtained this table from immuneACCESS and retained in-frame rearrangements with V and J assigned. These tables miss some clones; where compared with another copy, unresolved V genes account for less than half of the shortfall, and the remainder is unexplained. That table furnishes V, J and clone size, whereas the DNA furnished D and trimming. The sample includes approximately 77,000 clones, with about 91% observed a single time. The ten top clones hold around 7% of the sample.

The sample taken for sequencing was peripheral blood. The receptor was isolated from a woman older than 75 with acute or convalescent COVID-19. In this chain, TRBV6-2 or TRBV6-3 is recombined with TRBJ2-2, with TRBD2 identical over 11 junction bases. The CDR3 region: CASRPSGGRQTNTGELFF. The DNA is as follows: TGTGCCAGCAGGCCTAGCGGGGGGCGCCAAACAAACACCGGGGAGCTGTTTTTT.